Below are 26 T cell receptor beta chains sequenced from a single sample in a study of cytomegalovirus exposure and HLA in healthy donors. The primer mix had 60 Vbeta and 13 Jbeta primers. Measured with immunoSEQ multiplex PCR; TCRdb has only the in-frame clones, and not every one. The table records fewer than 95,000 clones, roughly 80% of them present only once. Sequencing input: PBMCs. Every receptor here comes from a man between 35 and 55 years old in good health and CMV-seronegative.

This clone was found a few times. The CDR3 DNA follows: TGTGCCAGCAGCCCCCCGGGGGGCTGGTACTTC. It codes for CASSPPGGWYF. The chain couples TRBV7-9 to TRBJ2-5, with D maybe TRBD2 (7 bases). Trimming left V 5 bases short and J 13 bases short, with 14 bases between. Germline V gene data show CDR1 as SEHNR and CDR2 as FQNEAQ (reference sequence). The CDR3 runs to 11 residues.

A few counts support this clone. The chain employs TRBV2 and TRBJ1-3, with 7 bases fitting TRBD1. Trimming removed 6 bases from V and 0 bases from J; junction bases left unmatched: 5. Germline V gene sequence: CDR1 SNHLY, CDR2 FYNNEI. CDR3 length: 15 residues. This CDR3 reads CASRSGQISGNTIYF. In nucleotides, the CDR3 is TGTGCCAGCAGGTCGGGACAGATCTCTGGAAACACCATATATTTT. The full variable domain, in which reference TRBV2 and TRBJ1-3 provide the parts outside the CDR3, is EPEVTQTPSHQVTQMGQEVILRCVPISNHLYFYWYRQILGQKVEFLVSFYNNEISEKSEIFDDQFSVERPDGSNFTLKIRSTKLEDSAMYFCASRSGQISGNTIYFGEGSWLTVV.

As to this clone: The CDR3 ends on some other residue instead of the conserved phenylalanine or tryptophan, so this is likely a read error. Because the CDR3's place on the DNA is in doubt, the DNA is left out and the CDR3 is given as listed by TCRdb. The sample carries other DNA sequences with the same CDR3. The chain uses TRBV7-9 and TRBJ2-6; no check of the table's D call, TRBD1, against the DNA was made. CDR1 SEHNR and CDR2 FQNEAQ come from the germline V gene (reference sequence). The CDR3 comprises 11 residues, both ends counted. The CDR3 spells CASSPTSELTK.

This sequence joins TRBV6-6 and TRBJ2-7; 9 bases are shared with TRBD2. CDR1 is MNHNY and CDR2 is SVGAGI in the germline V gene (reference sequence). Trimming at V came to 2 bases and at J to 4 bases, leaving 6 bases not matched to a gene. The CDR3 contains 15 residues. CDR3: CASSYLGTSLYEQYF. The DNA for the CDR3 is TGTGCCAGCAGTTACCTCGGGACTAGCTTGTACGAGCAGTACTTC.

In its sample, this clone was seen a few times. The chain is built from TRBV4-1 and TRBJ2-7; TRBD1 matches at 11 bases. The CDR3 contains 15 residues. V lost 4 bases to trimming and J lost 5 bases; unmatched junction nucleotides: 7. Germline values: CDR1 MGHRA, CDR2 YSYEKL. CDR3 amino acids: CASSPWTGGNNEQYF. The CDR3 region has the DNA TGCGCCAGCAGCCCGTGGACAGGGGGCAATAACGAGCAGTACTTC.

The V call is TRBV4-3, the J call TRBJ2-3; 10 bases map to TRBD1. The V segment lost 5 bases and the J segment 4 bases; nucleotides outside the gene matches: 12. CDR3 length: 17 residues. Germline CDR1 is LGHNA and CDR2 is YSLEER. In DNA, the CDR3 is TGCGCCAGCAGCTGGACAGGGGGAAACGGTGTGGCAGATACGCAGTATTTT. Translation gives CASSWTGGNGVADTQYF.

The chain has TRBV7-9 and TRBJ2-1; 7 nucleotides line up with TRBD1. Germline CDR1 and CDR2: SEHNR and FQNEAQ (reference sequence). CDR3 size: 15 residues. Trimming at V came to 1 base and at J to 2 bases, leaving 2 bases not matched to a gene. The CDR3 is CASSLVGGPYNEQFF. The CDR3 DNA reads TGTGCCAGCAGCTTAGTAGGGGGCCCCTACAATGAGCAGTTCTTC.

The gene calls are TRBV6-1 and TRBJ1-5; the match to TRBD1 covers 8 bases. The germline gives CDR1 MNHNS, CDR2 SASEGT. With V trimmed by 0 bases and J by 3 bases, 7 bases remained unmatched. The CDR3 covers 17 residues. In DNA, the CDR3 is TGTGCCAGCAGTGAAGCGATCCGGACAGGGCACAATCAGCCCCAGCATTTT. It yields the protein CASSEAIRTGHNQPQHF.

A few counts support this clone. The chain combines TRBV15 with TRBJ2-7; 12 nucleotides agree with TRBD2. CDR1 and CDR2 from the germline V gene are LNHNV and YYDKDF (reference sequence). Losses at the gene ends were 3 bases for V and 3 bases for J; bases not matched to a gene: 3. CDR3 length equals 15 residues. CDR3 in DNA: TGTGCCACCAGCAGGACTAGCGGGGGCCACTACGAGCAGTACTTC. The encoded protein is CATSRTSGGHYEQYF.

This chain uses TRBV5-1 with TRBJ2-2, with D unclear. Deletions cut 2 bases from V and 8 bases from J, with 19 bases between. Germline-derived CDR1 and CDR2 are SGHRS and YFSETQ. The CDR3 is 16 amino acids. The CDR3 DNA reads TGCGCCAGCAGCTTCTCGATCCCCAACAAAGCGGGGGAGCTGTTTTTT. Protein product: CASSFSIPNKAGELFF.

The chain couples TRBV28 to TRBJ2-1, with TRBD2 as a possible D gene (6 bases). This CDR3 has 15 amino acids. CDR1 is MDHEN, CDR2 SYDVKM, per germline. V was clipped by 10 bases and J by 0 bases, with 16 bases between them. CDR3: CATHPRGSSYNEQFF. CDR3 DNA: TGTGCCACCCATCCCCGGGGGAGCTCCTACAATGAGCAGTTCTTC.

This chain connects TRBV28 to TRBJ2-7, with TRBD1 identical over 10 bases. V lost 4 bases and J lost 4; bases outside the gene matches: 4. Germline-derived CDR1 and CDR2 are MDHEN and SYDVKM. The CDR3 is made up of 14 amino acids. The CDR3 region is CASSSTGGVYEQYF. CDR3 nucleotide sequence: TGTGCCAGCAGTTCGACAGGGGGCGTGTACGAGCAGTACTTC.

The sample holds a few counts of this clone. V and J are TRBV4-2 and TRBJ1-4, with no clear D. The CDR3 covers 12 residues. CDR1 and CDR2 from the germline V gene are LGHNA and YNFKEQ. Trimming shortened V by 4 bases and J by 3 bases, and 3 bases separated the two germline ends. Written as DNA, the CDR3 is TGTGCCAGCAGCCCGGCTAATGAAAAACTGTTTTTT. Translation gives CASSPANEKLFF.

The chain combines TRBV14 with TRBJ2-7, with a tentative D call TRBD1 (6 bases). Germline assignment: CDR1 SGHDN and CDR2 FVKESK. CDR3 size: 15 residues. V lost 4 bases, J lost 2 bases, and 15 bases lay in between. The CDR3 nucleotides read TGTGCCAGCAGCCGGCCCGCGACAGGAACCTACGAGCAGTACTTC. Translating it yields CASSRPATGTYEQYF. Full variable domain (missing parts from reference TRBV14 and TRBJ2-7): EAGVTQFPSHSVIEKGQTVTLRCDPISGHDNLYWYRRVMGKEIKFLLHFVKESKQDESGMPNNRFLAERTGGTYSTLKVQPAELEDSGVYFCASSRPATGTYEQYFGPGTRLTVT.

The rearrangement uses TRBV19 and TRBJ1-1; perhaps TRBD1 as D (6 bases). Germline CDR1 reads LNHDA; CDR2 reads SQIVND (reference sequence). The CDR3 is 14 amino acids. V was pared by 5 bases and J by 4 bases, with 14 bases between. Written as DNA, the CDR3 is TGTGCCAGTAGTGTTGTGGGGGCGTTCACTGAAGCTTTCTTT. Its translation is CASSVVGAFTEAFF.

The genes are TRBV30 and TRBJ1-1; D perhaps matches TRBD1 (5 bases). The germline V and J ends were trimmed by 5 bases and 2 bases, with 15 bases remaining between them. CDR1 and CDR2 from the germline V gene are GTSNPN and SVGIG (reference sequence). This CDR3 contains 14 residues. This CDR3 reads CAWGDLQVNTEAFF. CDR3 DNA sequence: TGTGCCTGGGGAGATTTACAGGTTAACACTGAAGCTTTCTTT. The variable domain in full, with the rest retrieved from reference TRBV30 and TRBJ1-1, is SQTIHQWPATLVQPVGSPLSLECTVEGTSNPNLYWYRQAAGRGLQLLFYSVGIGQISSEVPQNLSASRPQDRQFILSSKKLLLSDSGFYLCAWGDLQVNTEAFFGQGTRLTVV.

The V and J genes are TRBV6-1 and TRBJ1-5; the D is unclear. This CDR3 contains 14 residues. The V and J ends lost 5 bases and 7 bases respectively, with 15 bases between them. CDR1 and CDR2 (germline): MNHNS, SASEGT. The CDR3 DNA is TGTGCCAGCAGTCGTCAGGATTTTGGCCAGCCCCAGCATTTT. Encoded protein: CASSRQDFGQPQHF.

Written as DNA, the CDR3 is TGCGCCAGCTCCGGACAGCCAGGGATCTCTGGAAACACCATATATTTT. This translates into CASSGQPGISGNTIYF. The genes are TRBV4-1 and TRBJ1-3; possible D gene TRBD1, 6 bases. Trimming stripped 8 bases from V and 0 bases from J, with 17 bases between. The CDR3 totals 16 residues. CDR1 is MGHRA, CDR2 YSYEKL, per germline.

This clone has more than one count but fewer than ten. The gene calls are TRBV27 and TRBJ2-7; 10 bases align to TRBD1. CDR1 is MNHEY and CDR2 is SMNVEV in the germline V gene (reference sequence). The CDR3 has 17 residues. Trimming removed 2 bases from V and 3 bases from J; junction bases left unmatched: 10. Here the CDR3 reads CASSLRGGQGYRYEQYF. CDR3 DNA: TGTGCCAGCAGTTTAAGGGGGGGACAGGGGTACCGCTACGAGCAGTACTTC.

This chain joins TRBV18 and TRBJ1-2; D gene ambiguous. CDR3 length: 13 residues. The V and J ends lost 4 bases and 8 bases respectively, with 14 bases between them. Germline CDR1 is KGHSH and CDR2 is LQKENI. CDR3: CASSLPGVRGYTF. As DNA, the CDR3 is TGTGCCAGCTCACTACCCGGGGTGAGGGGCTACACCTTC. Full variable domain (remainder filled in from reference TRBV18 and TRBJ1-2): NAGVMQNPRHLVRRRGQEARLRCSPMKGHSHVYWYRQLPEEGLKFMVYLQKENIIDESGMPKERFSAEFPKEGPSILRIQQVVRGDSAAYFCASSLPGVRGYTFGSGTRLTVV.

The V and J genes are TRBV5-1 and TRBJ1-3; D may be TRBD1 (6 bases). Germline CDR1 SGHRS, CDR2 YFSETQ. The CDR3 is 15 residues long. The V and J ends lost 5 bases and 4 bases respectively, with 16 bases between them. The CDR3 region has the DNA TGCGCCAGCAGTTCCGGGACACGATACGGAAACACCATATATTTT. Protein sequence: CASSSGTRYGNTIYF.

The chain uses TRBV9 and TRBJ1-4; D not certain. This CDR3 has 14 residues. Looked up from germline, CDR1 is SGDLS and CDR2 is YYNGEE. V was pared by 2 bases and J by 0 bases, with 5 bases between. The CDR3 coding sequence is TGTGCCAGCAGCGTCGGGGCAACTAATGAAAAACTGTTTTTT. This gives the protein CASSVGATNEKLFF. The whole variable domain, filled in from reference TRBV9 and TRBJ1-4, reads DSGVTQTPKHLITATGQRVTLRCSPRSGDLSVYWYQQSLDQGLQFLIQYYNGEERAKGNILERFSAQQFPDLHSELNLSSLELGDSALYFCASSVGATNEKLFFGSGTQLSVL.

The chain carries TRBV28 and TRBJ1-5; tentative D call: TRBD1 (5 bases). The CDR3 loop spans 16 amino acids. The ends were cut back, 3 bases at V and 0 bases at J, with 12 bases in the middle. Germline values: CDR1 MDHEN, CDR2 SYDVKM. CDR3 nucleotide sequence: TGTGCCAGCAGTTTGGGCCGGGACTATAGCAATCAGCCCCAGCATTTT. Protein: CASSLGRDYSNQPQHF.

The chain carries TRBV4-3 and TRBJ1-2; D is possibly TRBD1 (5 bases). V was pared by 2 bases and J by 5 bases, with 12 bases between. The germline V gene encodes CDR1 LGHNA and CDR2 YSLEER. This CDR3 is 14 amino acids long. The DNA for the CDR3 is TGCGCCAGCAGCCAATGGGAGGGGAAGTATGGCTACACCTTC. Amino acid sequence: CASSQWEGKYGYTF.

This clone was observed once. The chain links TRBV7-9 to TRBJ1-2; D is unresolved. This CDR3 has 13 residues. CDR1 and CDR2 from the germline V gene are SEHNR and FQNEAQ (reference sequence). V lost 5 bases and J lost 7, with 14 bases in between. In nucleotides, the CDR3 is TGTGCCAGCAGCGCCCCGCACGGAGGTGGCTACACCTTC. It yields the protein CASSAPHGGGYTF.

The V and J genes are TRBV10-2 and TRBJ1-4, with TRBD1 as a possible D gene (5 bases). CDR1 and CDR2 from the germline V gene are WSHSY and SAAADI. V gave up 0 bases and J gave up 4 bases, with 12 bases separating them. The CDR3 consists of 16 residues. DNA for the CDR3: TGCGCCAGCAGTGAGTCGACGGCAGGGATTAATGAAAAACTGTTTTTT. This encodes CASSESTAGINEKLFF.